This T cell receptor beta chain derives from a study of vaccination and CD4 T cells after COVID-19. Overall study: Convalescent cases consisted of six males and four females, of whom two were Hispanic. Overlapping spike pools from SARS-CoV-2 and HCoV-NL63, HCoV-OC43 and HCoV-229E served as culture stimuli.

Scientists ran DNA taken from cultured CD4+ T cells through the Oncomine TCR Beta short-read assay for sequencing. TCRdb reprocessed the PCR reads via MiXCR and lists one record per CDR3 protein. The top ten hold around a tenth of the sample, which has 15,000 to 20,000 distinct CDR3 sequences, 45% to 65% seen once. Trimming removed 0 bases at V and 3 bases at J, with 12 bases between. Germline lookup yields CDR1 SGHTA and CDR2 FQGNSA. The CDR3 extends over 15 amino acids. As for treatment: roughly 10-day PBMC culture with coronavirus spike peptide pools or control peptides (ViraFEST assay). ViraFEST used peptide pools to expand antigen-specific T cells, then sequenced TCRs. Regarding this clonotype: Its antigen remains unknown.

Sequencing was performed on CD4+ T cells from blood, cultured in vitro. The rearrangement joins TRBV7-2 to TRBJ2-7; D might be TRBD1 (6 bases). This receptor was identified in a human donor who had recovered from COVID-19. This chain's CDR3 is CASSLALGQIYEQYF. DNA for the CDR3: TGTGCCAGCAGCTTAGCGTTAGGACAGATCTACGAGCAGTACTTC.